A single sample gave rise to the 3 T cell receptor beta chains below, sequenced in a study of long-term antiretroviral therapy in people with HIV. Runs used v3.0 of the immunoSEQ assay and were done at survey level. Profiling relied on immunoSEQ multiplex PCR, and the TCRdb table lists in-frame clones only, not all of them. The sample lists 15,000 to 20,000 clones, 70% to 90% occurring once. The sequences come from unsorted PBMCs, collected 0.6 years after starting antiretroviral therapy. Every receptor here comes from a woman aged 18 to 35 with HIV.

This clone was recorded a few times. The gene calls are TRBV7-2 and TRBJ1-5, with D uncertain. The CDR3 is 13 residues long. V lost 5 bases and J 9 bases, leaving 14 bases between the germline ends. From germline, CDR1 is SGHTA and CDR2 FQGNSA. CDR3 amino acids: CASSPGVARPQHF. The CDR3 coding sequence is TGTGCCAGCAGCCCCGGCGTCGCGCGGCCCCAGCATTTT. Full variable domain (outside the CDR3, taken from reference TRBV7-2 and TRBJ1-5): GAGVSQSPSNKVTEKGKDVELRCDPISGHTALYWYRQSLGQGLEFLIYFQGNSAPDKSGLPSDRFSAERTGGSVSTLTIQRTQQEDSAVYLCASSPGVARPQHFGDGTRLSIL.

This clone has a handful of counts. The gene calls are TRBV6-1 and TRBJ1-1; 8 bases are a match to TRBD1. Germline V gene sequence: CDR1 MNHNS, CDR2 SASEGT. The CDR3 extends over 15 amino acids. The V and J ends lost 6 bases and 6 bases, in that order; junction bases with no gene match: 12. The CDR3 DNA reads as TGTGCCAGCAGCACAAAAGGACAGGGAAAGCCTGAAGCTTTCTTT. Protein product: CASSTKGQGKPEAFF.

V gene TRBV14 combines with J gene TRBJ2-7; D ambiguous. V was cut by 0 bases and J by 1 base, with 7 bases left in between. CDR3 length equals 14 residues. Germline CDR1 is SGHDN and CDR2 is FVKESK. The CDR3 protein is CASSQDVRSYEQYF. CDR3 coding DNA: TGTGCCAGCAGCCAAGATGTTCGATCCTACGAGCAGTACTTC.